This T cell receptor beta chain was sequenced for a study of cytomegalovirus exposure and HLA in healthy donors (dated by TCRdb to 2015 to 2018). Notes on the research overall: An earlier analysis of 550 to 700 of the donors reported roughly 300 Gb of sequence data and around 120 million unique TCR beta sequences from about 200 million T cells. Using immunosequencing, the study profiled T cell repertoires from fewer than 850 subjects and related those repertoires to cytomegalovirus serostatus. To decide whether each TCR beta V gene segment behaved as functional or pseudogenic, an earlier analysis of some 570 of the donors relied on high-throughput TCR beta sequencing. Rather than drawing on any new phenotypic data, the later analysis identified candidate immune exposures from TCR beta sequences and the way those sequences occurred across donors. HLA typing included class I and class II loci at four-digit resolution. Of the roughly 400 genotyped donors, 75% to 85% were placed in the genetic ancestry cluster associated with self-reported Caucasian donors. Genome-wide SNP genotypes for about 65% of the 666 donors were used in a later genetic analysis, which treated that subset as a discovery cohort. To predict cytomegalovirus infection status, the study combined high-throughput TCR immunosequencing, statistical association of individual TCRs with disease status, and machine learning. The number of typed donors differed by locus: about 620-640 for A, B, C, DRB1 and DQB1; 500 to 550 for DQA1; roughly 600 for DPA1; and 450 to 480 for DPB1. All discovery cohort repertoires had been generated using a single sequencing platform. An early release that covered several hundred HLA-typed donors contained about 300 gigabases of sequencing data and 80 million or so unique TCR sequences. The study was designed to test whether signatures of past pathogen exposure could be identified by cataloging public T cell receptors. Donor age, sex, ethnicity and CMV serostatus were compiled together with the repertoire data. A few DR-DQ haplotypes were treated as single units for association and clustering because of strong linkage in the cohort. A later analysis re-analyzed previously published TCR beta repertoires from 500 to 700 donors and added high-resolution HLA genotyping to study TCR occurrence patterns. In addition to the first cohort of around 670 subjects, a separate validation cohort of approximately 130 different subjects was used. Among some 400 genotyped donors of the cohort, an average of approximately 240,000 unique TCR beta nucleotide sequences were sequenced per donor, 15% to 20% of them non-productive.

The library was made by the immunoSEQ multiplex PCR assay. For the multiplex PCR, a mixture combining 60 forward primers for TCR Vbeta segments and 13 reverse primers for TCR Jbeta segments was used. The CDR3 region of rearranged TCR beta genes was amplified from genomic DNA by a multiplex PCR assay. The amplified TCR beta libraries were sequenced on the Illumina HiSeq System as 87-base-pair reads. The study's processing was this. In a later analysis, tens of millions of unique TCR beta chains were counted across the approximately 670 repertoires, and some 10 million of these chains were shared by at least two donors. To remove PCR and sequencing errors, raw reads were error-corrected and collapsed into unique sequences using a nearest-neighbor algorithm that merged closely related sequences. CDR3 sequences were aligned to IMGT reference sequences to assign V, D and J gene segments. For a sequence to be retained, a match of at least six nucleotides to both a V gene segment and a J gene segment was required. Rearrangements were called productive when the CDR3 lacked stop codons and stayed in frame with V and J; all others were non-productive. CDR3 was defined by IMGT convention, running from the second conserved V-encoded cysteine to the conserved J-encoded phenylalanine. Sequences without an unambiguous match to a single V gene segment were excluded from the earlier analysis of 450 to 750 of the donors. In an earlier analysis of a few hundred of the donors, V segments were called functional above 56.7% productive rearrangements and were called segregating when the between-donor standard deviation exceeded 5%. To diagnose cytomegalovirus status from the catalog of TCR beta chain sequences, a statistical classification framework was built. In a later analysis, V and J genes were assigned by comparing TCR nucleotide sequences against IMGT/GENE-DB human TR gene sequences. The TCRdist pipeline was used in a later analysis to assign CDR3 sequences and most-parsimonious VDJ recombination scenarios. In a later analysis, each TCR beta chain was defined by its CDR3 amino acid sequence together with its V-gene family, and reads lacking a unique V-gene family were excluded. In a later analysis, approximately 640 highly shared, low-generation-probability nucleotide sequences were removed to address suspected cross-contamination and a sequencing artifact. For each public chain, a later analysis derived a clonal expansion index from normalized ranks of inferred template counts within each repertoire. In a later analysis, generation probabilities were computed using a VDJ recombination model fitted to out-of-frame rearrangements, and the results were checked against IGoR. A later analysis scored TCR-TCR, TCR-HLA and TCR-CMV co-occurrence with hypergeometric tests, applying a repertoire-size bias correction to TCR pairs. In a later analysis, false discovery rates were estimated by permuting HLA or CMV assignments 20 times. In a later analysis, co-occurring TCRs were grouped using DBSCAN, with TCRdist sequence similarity added in when clustering inside HLA-allele-positive subsets. Repertoires with fewer than 30,000 or more than 120,000 public chains, plus five repertoires with anomalous nucleotide sharing, were excluded from co-occurrence clustering. TCRdb provides this immuneACCESS table in a form limited to in-frame rearrangements. Some clones are lacking; in checked studies, under half of them reflect an unresolved V gene, and why the rest are absent is not known. The D gene and trimming were derived from the DNA, and the V and J assignments and clone size from that table. The sample profile shows about 120,000 clones; approximately 83% of them were found once. Roughly 4% of the sample is taken by the ten largest.

According to the germline V gene (reference sequence), CDR1 reads SGHNT and CDR2 reads YYREEE. From its cysteine to its phenylalanine, the CDR3 spans 14 amino acids. Just the 42-base CDR3 DNA is kept, in frame starting at base 1. Only one count was recorded for this clone. This clone's antigen is unknown. No base quality values were provided; no much bigger clone lies one nucleotide off. The cohort was made up of approximately 670 healthy bone marrow donors. Cohort members were all nominally healthy when sampled, although unrecorded immune exposures were likely present. The donor was CMV seropositive and belonged to the group of 250 to 300 seropositive cohort members. A peripheral blood sample was collected from each donor, and TCR beta sequencing was performed on peripheral blood mononuclear cells. Genomic DNA was extracted from the blood cell samples with the Qiagen DNeasy Blood Extraction Kit. What the authors observed across the whole study: In vitro tests confirmed that a few of the cytomegalovirus-associated TCR beta chains recognize cytomegalovirus antigens. The only immune exposure information available for the cohort was CMV serostatus. The classifier was reported to diagnose cytomegalovirus status with high specificity and sensitivity in both the original cohort and the validation cohort. The sequencing pipeline was judged likely to have produced a cluster of highly shared sequence variants as a technical artifact. In an earlier analysis of some 550 of the donors, most TCR beta V segments were observed in productive rearrangements about 87% or about 30% of the time, broadly matching IMGT annotations. According to a later analysis, most CMV-associated TCR beta chains appeared to be HLA-restricted, and the HLA associations seemed to be driven largely by CMV exposure. A later genetic analysis associated a missense DCLRE1C variant with V-gene and J-gene trimming of TCR beta chains, and an independent cohort replicated the association. Only TCR beta chains were sequenced in this cohort, and the absence of alpha or paired-chain data limited detectable features. Most TCR sequences were observed very rarely across donors, whereas some public TCRs were present in many individuals. The earlier analysis of approximately 540 of the donors excluded 15 to 20 rarely observed V segments, including chromosome 9 orphons, because counts were too low. Some IMGT-functional V segments, including TRBV6-2 and TRBV6-3, could not be told apart with the 87-base-pair reads, so those segments were excluded. A later analysis reported that several top co-occurrence clusters appeared linked to parvovirus B19, influenza, CMV and Epstein-Barr virus. A later genetic analysis reported fewer N-insertions in productive TCRs among donors in an Asian-associated ancestry cluster than the roughly 700-donor mean. In a later analysis, the rate of TCR association differed among HLA loci, with DRB1 alleles having the most associated TCRs and HLA-C alleles having the fewest. Sequencing depth was assumed to be roughly uniform across donors in the presence/absence analyses, though that assumption may not hold. In a later analysis, HLA-associated TCR beta chains were found to be more clonally expanded and to have lower generation probabilities than equally common non-associated chains. At a false discovery rate of 0.05, a later analysis linked some 18,000 TCR beta sequences to specific HLA alleles. A further reported finding was that TCR beta sequences accurately predicted the HLA-A and HLA-B alleles for most subjects in the first cohort. Strong co-occurrence of HLA alleles, especially DR and DQ, made assigning TCR associations to individual alleles difficult. Correlated functional status among segregating V segments might be attributable to linkage disequilibrium, but an unknown experimental factor could not be ruled out. In the study, 164 TCR beta chains were listed as associated with cytomegalovirus. Because some donors lacked HLA typing at each locus, the association tests relied only on the typed subset. The authors suggested that the approach could potentially be generalized to other disease states and immunological phenotypes.

Sequenced input: PBMCs. The rearrangement joined TRBV5-4 to TRBJ2-5; 8 bases in the middle match TRBD2. The closer fit of TRBJ2-7 to the DNA end suggests the J call may be wrong. This receptor was obtained from a woman between 40 and 50 years old in good health and CMV-seropositive. The CDR3 region: CASSLWTSSYEQYF. In nucleotides, the sequence is TGTGCCAGCAGCTTGTGGACTAGCAGCTACGAGCAGTACTTC.